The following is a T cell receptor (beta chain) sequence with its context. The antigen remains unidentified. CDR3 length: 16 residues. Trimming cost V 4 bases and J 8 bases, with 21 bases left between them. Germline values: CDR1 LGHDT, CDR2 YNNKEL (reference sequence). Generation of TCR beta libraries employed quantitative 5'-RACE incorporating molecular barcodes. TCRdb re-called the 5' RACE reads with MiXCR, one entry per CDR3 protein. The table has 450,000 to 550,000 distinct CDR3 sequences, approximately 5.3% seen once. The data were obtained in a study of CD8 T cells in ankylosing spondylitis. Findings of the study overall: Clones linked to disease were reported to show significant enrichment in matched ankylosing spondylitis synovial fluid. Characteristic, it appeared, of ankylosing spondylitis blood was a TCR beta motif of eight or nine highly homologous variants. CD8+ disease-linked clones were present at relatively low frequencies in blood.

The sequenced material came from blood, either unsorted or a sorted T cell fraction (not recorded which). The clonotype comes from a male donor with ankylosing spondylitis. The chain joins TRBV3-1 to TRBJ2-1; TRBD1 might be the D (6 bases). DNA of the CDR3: TGTGCCAGCAGCCCCCGGACAGTTGTCATGGCCCATGAGCAGTTCTTC. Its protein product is CASSPRTVVMAHEQFF.